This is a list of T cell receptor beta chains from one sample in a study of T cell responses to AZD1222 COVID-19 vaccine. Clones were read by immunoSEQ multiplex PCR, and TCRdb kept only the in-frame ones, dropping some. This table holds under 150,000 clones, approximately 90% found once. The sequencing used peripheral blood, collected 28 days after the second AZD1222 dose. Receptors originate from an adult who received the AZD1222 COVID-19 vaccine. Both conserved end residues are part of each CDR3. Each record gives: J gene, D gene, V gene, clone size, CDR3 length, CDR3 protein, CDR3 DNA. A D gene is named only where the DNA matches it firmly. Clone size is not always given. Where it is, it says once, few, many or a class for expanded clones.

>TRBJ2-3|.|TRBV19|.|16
CASRNTGFMGPDTQYF
TGTGCCAGTAGGAATACAGGGTTTATGGGTCCAGATACGCAGTATTTT
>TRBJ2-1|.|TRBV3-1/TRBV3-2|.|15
CASSRQRIKLGEQFF
TGTGCCAGCAGCCGACAGCGGATAAAGTTGGGGGAGCAGTTCTTC
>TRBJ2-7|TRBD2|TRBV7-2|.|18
CASSSGLRLAGVTHEQYF
TGTGCCAGCAGCTCCGGCCTCAGACTAGCGGGAGTAACCCACGAGCAGTACTTC
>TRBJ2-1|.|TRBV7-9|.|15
CASSFVLGLSNEQFF
TGTGCCAGCAGCTTTGTTTTGGGACTCTCCAATGAGCAGTTCTTC
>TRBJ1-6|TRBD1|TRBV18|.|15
CASSRSGQGVSALHF
TGTGCCAGCTCACGGTCGGGACAGGGGGTTTCGGCCCTCCACTTT
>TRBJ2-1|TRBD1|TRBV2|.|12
CASRRQGDEQFF
TGTGCCAGCAGACGACAGGGGGATGAGCAGTTCTTC
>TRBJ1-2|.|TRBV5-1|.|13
CASSPGAEGGYTF
TGCGCCAGCAGCCCGGGCGCGGAGGGTGGCTACACCTTC
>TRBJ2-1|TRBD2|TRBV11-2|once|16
CASSPRLSGRANEQFF
TGTGCCAGCAGCCCAAGACTTAGCGGGAGGGCCAATGAGCAGTTCTTC
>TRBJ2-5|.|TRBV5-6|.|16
CASSLGWGPIQETQYF
TGTGCCAGCAGCTTGGGGTGGGGGCCTATCCAAGAGACCCAGTACTTC
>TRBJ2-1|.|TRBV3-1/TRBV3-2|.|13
CASSQSRSNEQFF
TGTGCCAGCAGCCAGTCTCGTTCCAATGAGCAGTTCTTC
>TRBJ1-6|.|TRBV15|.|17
CATSRPPGGGINSPLHF
TGTGCCACCAGCAGACCTCCTGGGGGGGGGATCAATTCACCCCTCCACTTT
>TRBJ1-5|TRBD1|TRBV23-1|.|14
CASSPTGGVQPQHF
TGCGCCAGCAGTCCGACAGGGGGGGTTCAGCCCCAGCATTTT
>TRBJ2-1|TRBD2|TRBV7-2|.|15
CASSFSGSSYNEQFF
TGTGCCAGCAGCTTCAGCGGGAGCTCCTACAATGAGCAGTTCTTC
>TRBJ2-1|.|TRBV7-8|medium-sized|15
CASSLAVKLYNEQFF
TGTGCCAGCAGCTTAGCAGTGAAGCTATACAATGAGCAGTTCTTC
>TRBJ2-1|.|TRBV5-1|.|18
CASSPLGGQISSYNEQFF
TGCGCCAGCAGCCCCCTAGGCGGACAGATCAGCTCCTACAATGAGCAGTTCTTC
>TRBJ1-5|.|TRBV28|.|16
CASSPTPQGLNQPQHF
TGTGCCAGCAGTCCTACTCCTCAGGGGCTCAATCAGCCCCAGCATTTT
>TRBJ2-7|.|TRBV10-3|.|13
CAISGAGSGEQYF
TGTGCCATCAGTGGGGCAGGTTCGGGCGAGCAGTACTTC
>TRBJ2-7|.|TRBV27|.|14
CASSYGPGPYEQYF
TGTGCCAGCAGTTATGGGCCTGGGCCCTACGAGCAGTACTTC
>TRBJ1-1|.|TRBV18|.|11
CASSRLKAAFF
TGTGCCAGCTCACGTCTGAAAGCGGCTTTCTTT
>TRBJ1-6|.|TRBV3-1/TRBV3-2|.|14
CASSQATGNSPLHF
TGTGCCAGCAGCCAAGCAACGGGGAATTCACCCCTCCACTTT
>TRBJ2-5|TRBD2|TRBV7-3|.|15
CASSLNAGVIETQYF
TGTGCCAGCAGCTTAAACGCGGGAGTAATTGAGACCCAGTACTTC
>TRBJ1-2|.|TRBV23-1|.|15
CASSHKGTGPYGYTF
TGCGCCAGCAGTCATAAAGGAACAGGGCCCTATGGCTACACCTTC
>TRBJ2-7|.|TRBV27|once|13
CASSPQGPYEQYF
TGTGCCAGCAGTCCTCAGGGTCCCTACGAGCAGTACTTC
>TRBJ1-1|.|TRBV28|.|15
CASSLWAGPRAEAFF
TGTGCCAGCAGTTTATGGGCCGGGCCGCGGGCTGAAGCTTTCTTT
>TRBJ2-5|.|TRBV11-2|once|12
CASSLNRQTQYF
TGTGCCAGCAGCCTGAACAGGCAGACCCAGTACTTC
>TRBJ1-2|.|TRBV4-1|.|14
CASSHLPRGVGYTF
TGCGCCAGCAGCCATCTCCCTAGAGGGGTGGGCTACACCTTC
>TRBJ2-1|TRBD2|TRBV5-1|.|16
CASSLPTSESYNEQFF
TGCGCCAGCAGCCTGCCTACTAGCGAGTCCTACAATGAGCAGTTCTTC
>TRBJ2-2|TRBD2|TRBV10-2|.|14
CASSRSGWTGELFF
TGCGCCAGCTCTCGTAGCGGGTGGACCGGGGAGCTGTTTTTT
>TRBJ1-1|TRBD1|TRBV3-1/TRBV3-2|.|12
CASSQATGSAFF
TGTGCCAGCAGCCAAGCGACAGGGTCAGCTTTCTTT
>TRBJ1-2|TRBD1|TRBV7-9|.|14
CASSPSETGVGYTF
TGTGCCAGCAGCCCTTCGGAAACAGGGGTAGGCTACACCTTC
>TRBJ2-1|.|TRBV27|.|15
CASSFGHDSYNEQFF
TGTGCCAGCAGTTTTGGGCACGACAGCTACAATGAGCAGTTCTTC
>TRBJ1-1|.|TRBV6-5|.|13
CASSYGPLAEAFF
TGTGCCAGCAGTTACGGCCCGTTAGCTGAAGCTTTCTTT
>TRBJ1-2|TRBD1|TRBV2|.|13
CAVLRTGNYGYTF
TGTGCCGTCCTCAGGACAGGGAACTATGGCTACACCTTC
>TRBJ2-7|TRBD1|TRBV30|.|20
CAFRDRVPNQLLRFSREQYF
TGTGCCTTCCGGGACAGGGTACCCAACCAGCTGTTACGATTTTCCCGGGAGCAGTACTTC
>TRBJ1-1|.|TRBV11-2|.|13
CASSLYLSTEAFF
TGTGCCAGCAGCTTATATCTGAGCACTGAAGCTTTCTTT
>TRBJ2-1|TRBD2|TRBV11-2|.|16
CASTESGTGFYNEQFF
TGTGCCAGCACCGAAAGCGGGACCGGATTCTACAATGAGCAGTTCTTC
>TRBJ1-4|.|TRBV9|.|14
CASSRSSLNEKLFF
TGTGCCAGCAGCCGAAGCAGTCTTAATGAAAAACTGTTTTTT
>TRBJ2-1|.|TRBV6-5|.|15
CASSYQARMGNEQFF
TGTGCCAGCAGTTACCAGGCCAGGATGGGCAATGAGCAGTTCTTC
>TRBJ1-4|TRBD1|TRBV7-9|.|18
CASSPTGTGVFGNEKLFF
TGTGCCAGCAGCCCAACCGGGACAGGGGTTTTTGGTAATGAAAAACTGTTTTTT
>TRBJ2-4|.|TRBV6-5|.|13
CASRVDSGNIQYF
TGTGCCAGCAGGGTGGACAGTGGTAACATTCAGTACTTC
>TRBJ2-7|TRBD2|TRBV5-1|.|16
CASSLWTSGRSREQYF
TGCGCCAGCAGCTTGTGGACTAGCGGGAGGTCTCGGGAGCAGTACTTC
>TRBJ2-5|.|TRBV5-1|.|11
CASSLQETQYF
TGCGCCAGCAGCCTCCAAGAGACCCAGTACTTC
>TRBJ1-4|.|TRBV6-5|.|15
CASRSEGRGGEKLFF
TGTGCCAGCCGTAGTGAGGGCAGGGGAGGTGAAAAACTGTTTTTT
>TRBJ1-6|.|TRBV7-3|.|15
CASSLRGLGNSPLHF
TGTGCCAGCAGCTTAAGGGGATTAGGTAATTCACCCCTCCACTTT
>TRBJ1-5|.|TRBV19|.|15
CASSTGTGAGQPQHF
TGTGCCAGTAGTACCGGGACGGGAGCGGGACAGCCCCAGCATTTT
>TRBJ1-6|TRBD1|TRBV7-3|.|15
CASSWTGLGNSPLHF
TGTGCCAGCAGCTGGACAGGGCTGGGGAATTCACCCCTCCACTTT
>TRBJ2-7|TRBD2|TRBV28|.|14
CASVGTSGSYEQYF
TGTGCCAGCGTAGGGACTAGCGGATCCTACGAGCAGTACTTC
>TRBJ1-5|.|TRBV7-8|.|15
CASSSLGGGGQPQHF
TGTGCCAGCAGCTCTTTAGGGGGTGGCGGTCAGCCCCAGCATTTT
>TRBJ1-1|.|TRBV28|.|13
CASSLFPGTEAFF
TGTGCCAGCAGTTTATTTCCGGGCACTGAAGCTTTCTTT
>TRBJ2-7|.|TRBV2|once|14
CASSEEGQKTRQYF
TGTGCCAGCAGTGAGGAGGGACAGAAAACCCGGCAGTACTTC